Given below is one T cell receptor beta chain in context. Study processing details: Amplifying reference gene primers gave estimates of nucleated cell counts. Sequencing was performed with immunoSEQ multiplex PCR; in TCRdb, only in-frame clones are kept and a portion is missing. The V and J calls and clone size are taken from that table; D and trimming were inferred from the DNA. This sample yields a few hundred thousand clones, of which around 87% are seen a single time; over 2% belongs to the top ten. The sample comes from a study of blood T cell repertoires in COVID-19. Study details: Material from acute and convalescent COVID-19 was sourced from the United States, Italy and Spain. The cDNA or gDNA used as material had been derived from T cells, B-cell-depleted T cells, or PBMCs.

The CDR3 length is 14 residues. J gave up 2 bases and V 3 bases, and 3 bases lay outside the gene matches. Germline lookup yields CDR1 SGHTA and CDR2 FQGNSA. The receptor comes from a woman aged 50 to 60 who had recovered from COVID-19. Sequencing input: peripheral blood. V is TRBV7-2 and J is TRBJ1-2; TRBD1 matches 7 bases. The CDR3 nucleotides are TGTGCCAGCAGCTTCCGGGACAGAAACTATGGCTACACCTTC. It codes for CASSFRDRNYGYTF. The variable domain in full, completed from reference TRBV7-2 and TRBJ1-2, reads GAGVSQSPSNKVTEKGKDVELRCDPISGHTALYWYRQSLGQGLEFLIYFQGNSAPDKSGLPSDRFSAERTGGSVSTLTIQRTQQEDSAVYLCASSFRDRNYGYTFGSGTRLTVV.